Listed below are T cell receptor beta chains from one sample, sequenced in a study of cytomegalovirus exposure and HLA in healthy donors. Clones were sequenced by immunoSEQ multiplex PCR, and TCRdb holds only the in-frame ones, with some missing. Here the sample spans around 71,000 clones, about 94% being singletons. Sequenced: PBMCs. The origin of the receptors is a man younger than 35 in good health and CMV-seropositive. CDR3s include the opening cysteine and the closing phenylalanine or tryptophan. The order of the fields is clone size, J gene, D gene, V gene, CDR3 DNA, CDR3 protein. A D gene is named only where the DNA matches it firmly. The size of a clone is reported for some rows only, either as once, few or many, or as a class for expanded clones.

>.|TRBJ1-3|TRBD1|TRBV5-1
TGCGCCAGCAGCTTTGAGGGACAGGGAGCTGGAAACACCATATATTTT
CASSFEGQGAGNTIYF
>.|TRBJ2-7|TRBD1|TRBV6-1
TGTGCCAGCAGTGATGGGACAGGAGCCAGCTACGAGCAGTACTTC
CASSDGTGASYEQYF
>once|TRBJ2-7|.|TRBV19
TGTGCCAGTAGTATCTGGCGGGAAGTGGGGTACGAGCAGTACTTC
CASSIWREVGYEQYF
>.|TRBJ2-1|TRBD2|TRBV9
TGTGCCAGCAGCGCCCGACTAGCGGGTGGAAATGAGCAGTTCTTC
CASSARLAGGNEQFF
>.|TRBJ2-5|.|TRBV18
TGTGCCAGCTCACGAGACAGGTCTCAAGAGACCCAGTACTTC
CASSRDRSQETQYF
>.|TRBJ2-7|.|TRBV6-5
TGTGCCAGCAGTACCAGGGGCTCCTACGAGCAGTACTTC
CASSTRGSYEQYF
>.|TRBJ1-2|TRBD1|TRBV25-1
TGTGCCAGCAGTGGGACAGGGGCCACTGCCTTC
CASSGTGATAF
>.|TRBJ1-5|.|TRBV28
TGTGCCAGCAGTTTTGTGTGGGGCTCTGGGCAGCCCCAGCATTTT
CASSFVWGSGQPQHF
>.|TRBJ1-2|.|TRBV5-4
TGTGCCAGCAGCTTGACGGGAGGGATATATGGCTACACCTTC
CASSLTGGIYGYTF
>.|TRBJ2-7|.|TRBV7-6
TGTGCCAGCAGCTCGGACCGGGACTCCTTTTCAAGCTCCTACGAGCAGTACTTC
CASSSDRDSFSSSYEQYF
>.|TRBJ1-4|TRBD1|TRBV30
TGTGCCTTCTCGGGGACAGGGCTTAGGGTGCGGGAAAAACTGTTTTTT
CAFSGTGLRVREKLFF
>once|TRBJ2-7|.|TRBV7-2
TGTGCCAGCAGCTTAGCGGCGGGTCGCGAGCAGTACTTC
CASSLAAGREQYF
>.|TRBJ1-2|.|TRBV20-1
TGCAGTGCTAGTTCCGGGGATGGCTACACCTTC
CSASSGDGYTF
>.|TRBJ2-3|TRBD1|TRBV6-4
TGTGCCAGCAGTGGGACAGGGAGCACAGATACGCAGTATTTT
CASSGTGSTDTQYF
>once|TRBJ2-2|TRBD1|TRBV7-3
TGTGCCAGCAGGAGGACAGGGCCCAGCGGGGAGCTGTTTTTT
CASRRTGPSGELFF
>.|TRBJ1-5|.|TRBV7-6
TGTGCCAGCAGAACCACAGGGATCGGGAATCAGCCCCAGCATTTT
CASRTTGIGNQPQHF
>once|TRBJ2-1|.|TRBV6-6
TGTGCCAGCAGCCATCCTGCGGCCGACTCCTACAATGAGCAGTTCTTC
CASSHPAADSYNEQFF
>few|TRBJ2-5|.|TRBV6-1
TGTGCCAGCAGCGGGACTTTTCAAGAGACCCAGTACTTC
CASSGTFQETQYF
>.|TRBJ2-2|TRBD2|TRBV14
TGTGCCAGCAGCCAATCACTAGCGGGGCCGACGAACACCGGGGAGCTGTTTTTT
CASSQSLAGPTNTGELFF
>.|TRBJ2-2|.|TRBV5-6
TGTGCCAGCAGCTTGACACGGAACACCGGGGAGCTGTTTTTT
CASSLTRNTGELFF